The clone carrying this T cell receptor beta chain has ten or more counts. The antigen remains undetermined. Amplification of TCR beta CDR3 regions was performed using RNA transcripts as template. With the HTBI primer set, the TCR CDR3 went through a first round of RT-PCR. Each CDR3 protein is one row after TCRdb ran MiXCR on the multiplex PCR reads. This sample yields roughly 550,000 distinct CDR3 sequences, of which about 16% are seen a single time; around 28% belongs to the top ten. The sample comes from a study of T cells in Graves' hyperthyroidism and ophthalmopathy. Germline V gives CDR1 PRHDT, CDR2 FYEKMQ (reference sequence). The CDR3 is made up of 16 amino acids. With V trimmed by 1 base and J by 3 bases, 8 bases remained unmatched. General observations from the study: The model identified upcoming ophthalmopathy a median approximately 6.5 months ahead of onset.

The sequenced sample was blood. This rearrangement joins TRBV13 to TRBJ2-5; 7 bases map to TRBD1. This TCR was sampled from a woman aged 25 to 39 with Graves' ophthalmopathy. For the CDR3, the DNA is TGTGCCAGCAGCTTAGACGGGACAGCAGGGGAAGAGACCCAGTACTTC. Translation: CASSLDGTAGEETQYF.